The 7 T cell receptor beta chains presented below share a single source sample, sequenced in a study of T cell changes during pregnancy in multiple sclerosis. The assay was immunoSEQ multiplex PCR, and TCRdb's table has in-frame clones only and misses some. The profile shows roughly 93,000 clones, approximately 90% of them singletons. The starting material was peripheral blood, obtained before pregnancy. The source of these receptors is a female donor with multiple sclerosis, enrolled in a pregnancy study.

The V and J genes are TRBV28 and TRBJ2-2, with 8 bases matching TRBD1. Germline-derived CDR1 and CDR2 are MDHEN and SYDVKM. This CDR3 comprises 15 residues. V shed 5 bases, J shed 4 bases, and the junction held 6 bases outside the gene matches. CDR3 residues: CASSARDRPTGELFF. CDR3 nucleotides: TGTGCCAGCAGTGCTAGGGACAGGCCCACCGGGGAGCTGTTTTTT.

The gene calls are TRBV4-2 and TRBJ1-1, with D hard to call. The CDR3 has 13 residues. Trimming removed 3 bases at V and 1 base at J, with 6 bases between. CDR1 LGHNA and CDR2 YNFKEQ come from the germline V gene. This CDR3 is CASSQVGNTEAFF. CDR3 bases: TGTGCCAGCAGCCAGGTCGGGAACACTGAAGCTTTCTTT.

The rearrangement links TRBV15 to TRBJ1-1, with 7 bases identical to TRBD1. The CDR3 is made up of 16 amino acids. The germline CDR1 and CDR2 sequences are LNHNV and YYDKDF (reference sequence). V dropped 5 bases and J dropped 1; count of bases not matched to a gene: 10. The CDR3 loop is CATSAGRQGKNTEAFF. The CDR3 nucleotides are TGTGCCACCAGCGCCGGTCGACAGGGAAAGAACACTGAAGCTTTCTTT.

This chain connects TRBV7-9 to TRBJ2-2; possibly TRBD2 for D (5 bases). Germline CDR1 reads SEHNR; CDR2 reads FQNEAQ (reference sequence). V lost 7 bases and J lost 1, with 10 bases in between. The CDR3 is 14 residues long. The CDR3 loop reads CASTLEVNTGELFF. CDR3 nucleotide sequence: TGTGCCAGCACGCTGGAGGTGAACACCGGGGAGCTGTTTTTT.

This clone was detected only a few times. The V call is TRBV11-2, the J call TRBJ1-6; D gene unclear. The CDR3 is 16 amino acids. The V gene's germline CDR1 is SGHAT and CDR2 FQNNGV. Trimming stripped 3 bases from V and 0 bases from J, with 9 bases between. CDR3 protein: CASSFREASYNSPLHF. CDR3 DNA sequence: TGTGCCAGCAGCTTCCGGGAAGCCTCCTATAATTCACCCCTCCACTTT.

The chain uses TRBV7-3 and TRBJ1-1, with D uncertain. The CDR3 length is 13 residues. Trimming stripped 2 bases from V and 1 base from J, with 5 bases between. Germline values: CDR1 SGHTA, CDR2 FQGTGA. CDR3 loop: CASSLQKNTEAFF. The CDR3 nucleotides are TGTGCCAGCAGCTTACAAAAGAACACTGAAGCTTTCTTT. The variable domain in full, with the rest retrieved from reference TRBV7-3 and TRBJ1-1, is GAGVSQTPSNKVTEKGKYVELRCDPISGHTALYWYRQSLGQGPEFLIYFQGTGAADDSGLPNDRFFAVRPEGSVSTLKIQRTERGDSAVYLCASSLQKNTEAFFGQGTRLTVV.

This clone appeared once. The chain has TRBV27 and TRBJ2-7, with D possibly being TRBD1 (5 bases). Germline V lookup: CDR1 MNHEY, CDR2 SMNVEV (reference sequence). V lost 2 bases and J 3 bases, leaving 8 bases between the germline ends. The CDR3 totals 13 residues. This CDR3 reads CASSLGHVYEQYF. The CDR3 DNA reads as TGTGCCAGCAGTTTAGGACACGTCTACGAGCAGTACTTC.